This T cell receptor beta chain was sequenced during a study of T cell clonotyping in hematopoietic cell transplantation. Note on this clone: Antigen: not known.

Assay used: immunoSEQ multiplex PCR; TCRdb lists only in-frame clones, some missing. Seen here are 35,000 to 50,000 clones, around 95% observed once, and the top ten hold approximately 0.9%. Findings of the study overall: Pathologically expanded recipient clonotypes increased progressively from day 30 to day 180 as diversity fell. CD4 and CD8 repertoire contributions could not be separated without sorting.

Unmatched junction bases numbered 7, after V lost 4 bases and J lost 4 bases. CDR3 length: 15 amino acids. Germline-derived CDR1 and CDR2 are SQVTM and ANQGSEA. The genes are TRBV29-1 and TRBJ1-5; 10 bases are a match to TRBD1. The source material was peripheral blood mononuclear cells. This receptor was identified in a man in his thirties or forties in good health. Some clones in this sample may be carry-over from other donors' samples. The CDR3 here is CSVATGGNGNQPQHF. CDR3 DNA sequence: TGCAGCGTTGCGACAGGGGGCAATGGGAATCAGCCCCAGCATTTT.